This TCR beta chain was retrieved from a study of T cell responses to AZD1222 COVID-19 vaccine. On the study more broadly: Pooling covered second doses at about 4 or about 12 weeks.

Concerning this clone: No antigen is known for it.

Trimming stripped 3 bases from V and 5 bases from J, with 7 bases between. This CDR3 has 11 amino acids. Germline lookup yields CDR1 SQVTM and CDR2 ANQGSEA. Generated by immunoSEQ multiplex PCR, the TCRdb table keeps only in-frame clones and is missing some. The sample yields about 130,000 clones, 89% seen once. Findings and limits, study-wide: It should be noted that donors were predominantly white British and more often female, and clonal diversity was possibly underestimated.

This TCR derives from an adult in good health. This specimen was peripheral blood, taken on day 0 of AZD1222 vaccination. The V gene is TRBV29-1, the J gene TRBJ2-5; no firm D call. CDR3 sequence (DNA): TGCAGCGTTGACGTCGGTGAGACCCAGTACTTC. This translates into CSVDVGETQYF.